This TCR beta chain was captured in a study of blood T cell repertoires in COVID-19. Study background: Both acute and convalescent COVID-19 samples were obtained from the United States, Italy and Spain.

Participants reported their clinical history, and cohort assignment relied on those reports. Cohort 3 donors were reported recovered after two negative PCRs, clearance, or symptom resolution. The sample holds a few counts of this clone. Produced via immunoSEQ multiplex PCR; TCRdb's table is partial and in-frame only. This repertoire shows roughly 280,000 clones, roughly 90% found once; its top ten account for 3%. The V and J ends lost 2 bases and 10 bases respectively, with 10 bases between them. Germline assignment: CDR1 SEHNR and CDR2 FQNEAQ (reference sequence). This CDR3 region has 12 residues. The chain recombines TRBV7-9 with TRBJ2-3; no clear D. The receptor's source is a woman aged 50 to 60 who had recovered from COVID-19. The sample taken for sequencing was PBMCs or T cells enriched from blood (not recorded which). In DNA form, the CDR3 reads TGTGCCAGCAGCTTACCGTACTCGGCGCAGTATTTT. It yields the protein CASSLPYSAQYF.